The present TCR beta chain was sequenced within a study of T cells after yellow fever vaccination. Study results and caveats: Few clonotypes appeared in both CD4 and CD8 compartments. Sorted repertoires could include abundant contaminating clonotypes from bulk cells.

TCRdb used MiXCR to reprocess the 5' RACE reads, holding one entry per CDR3 protein. The sample lists fewer than 400,000 distinct CDR3 sequences; approximately 5.7% were seen once. About this clonotype: The antigen is undetermined.

The junction had 2 bases not matched to a gene; V was cut back by 2 bases and J by 3 bases. The CDR3 runs to 14 residues. Germline values: CDR1 ENHRY, CDR2 SYGVKD. The V and J genes are TRBV10-3 and TRBJ2-7; 9 bases match TRBD1. The clonotype was recovered from a man aged 30 to 45 who received the YFV17D yellow fever vaccine. Sequencing used PBMCs, obtained 5 days after the yellow fever booster vaccination. CDR3 amino acids: CAISEGDRVYEQYF. CDR3 nucleotide sequence: TGTGCCATCAGTGAGGGGGACAGGGTCTACGAGCAGTACTTC.